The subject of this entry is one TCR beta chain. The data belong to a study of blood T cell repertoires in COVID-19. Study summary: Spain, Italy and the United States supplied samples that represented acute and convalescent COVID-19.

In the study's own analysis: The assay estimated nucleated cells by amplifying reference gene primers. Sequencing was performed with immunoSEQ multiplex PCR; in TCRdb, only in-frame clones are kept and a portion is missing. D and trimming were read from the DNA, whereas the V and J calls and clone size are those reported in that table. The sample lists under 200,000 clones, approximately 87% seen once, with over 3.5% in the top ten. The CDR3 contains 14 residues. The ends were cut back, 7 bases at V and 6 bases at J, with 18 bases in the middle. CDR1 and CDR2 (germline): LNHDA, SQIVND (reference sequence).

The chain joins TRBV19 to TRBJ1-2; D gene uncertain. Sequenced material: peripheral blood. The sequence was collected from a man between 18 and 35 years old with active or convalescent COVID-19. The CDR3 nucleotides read TGTGCCAGTACCTACCGAAACGGGTTTCATGGCTACACCTTC. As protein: CASTYRNGFHGYTF.